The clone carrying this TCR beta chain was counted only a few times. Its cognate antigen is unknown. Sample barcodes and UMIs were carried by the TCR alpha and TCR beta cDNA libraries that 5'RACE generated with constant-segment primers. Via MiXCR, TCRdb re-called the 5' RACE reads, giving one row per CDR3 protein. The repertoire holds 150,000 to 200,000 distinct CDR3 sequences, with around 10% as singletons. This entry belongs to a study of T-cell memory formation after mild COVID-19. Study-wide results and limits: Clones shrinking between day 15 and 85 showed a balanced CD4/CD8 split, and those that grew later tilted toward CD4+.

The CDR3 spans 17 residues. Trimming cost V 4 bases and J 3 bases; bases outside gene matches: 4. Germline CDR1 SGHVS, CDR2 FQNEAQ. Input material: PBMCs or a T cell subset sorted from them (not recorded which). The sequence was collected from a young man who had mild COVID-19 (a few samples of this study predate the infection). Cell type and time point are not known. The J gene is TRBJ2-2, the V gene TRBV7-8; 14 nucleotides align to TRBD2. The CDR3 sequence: CASSWGLAGEYTGELFF. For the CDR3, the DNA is TGTGCCAGCAGCTGGGGACTAGCGGGGGAATACACCGGGGAGCTGTTTTTT.